This section outlines one TCR beta chain sequence together with its context. This sample is part of a study of blood T cell repertoires in COVID-19. Study as a whole: COVID-19 samples collected from the United States, Italy and Spain covered acute and convalescent phases. From T cells, B-cell-depleted T cells, or PBMCs came the material, which was cDNA or gDNA.

Original processing notes: Amplifying reference gene primers gave estimates of nucleated cell counts. Sequenced by immunoSEQ multiplex PCR; TCRdb stores in-frame clones only, minus some. V, J and clone size are those of that table, while D and trimming were read from the DNA. The table lists around 40,000 clones, over 70% of them singletons. This CDR3 comprises 14 residues. V dropped 3 bases and J dropped 4; count of bases not matched to a gene: 5. Looked up from germline, CDR1 is LNHDA and CDR2 is SQIVND (reference sequence). The V and J genes are TRBV19 and TRBJ1-2, with 7 bases matching TRBD1. The specimen was peripheral blood. This TCR derives from a woman older than 75 with active or convalescent COVID-19. CDR3 protein: CASSIGQGGYGYTF. The DNA of the CDR3 is TGTGCCAGTAGTATCGGGCAGGGGGGCTATGGCTACACCTTC.